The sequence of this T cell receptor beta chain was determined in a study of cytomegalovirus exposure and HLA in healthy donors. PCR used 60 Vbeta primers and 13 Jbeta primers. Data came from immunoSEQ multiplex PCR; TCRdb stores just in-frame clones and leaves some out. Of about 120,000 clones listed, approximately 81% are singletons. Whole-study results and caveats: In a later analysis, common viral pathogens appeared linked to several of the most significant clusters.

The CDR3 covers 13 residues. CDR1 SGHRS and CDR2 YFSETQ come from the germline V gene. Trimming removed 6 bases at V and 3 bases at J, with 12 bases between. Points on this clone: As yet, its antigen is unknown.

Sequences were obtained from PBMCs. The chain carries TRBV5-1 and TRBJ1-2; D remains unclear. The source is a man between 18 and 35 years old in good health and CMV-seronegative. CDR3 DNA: TGCGCCAGCAAGATAAGGGAGGACTATGGCTACACCTTC. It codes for CASKIREDYGYTF.